This T cell receptor (beta chain) appears in the sequencing data of a study of blood T cell repertoires in COVID-19. Study-wide background: Whether acute or convalescent, the COVID-19 samples came from the United States, Italy and Spain. From T cells, B-cell-depleted T cells, or PBMCs came the material, which was cDNA or gDNA.

The J segment lost 6 bases and the V segment lost 3 bases, leaving 9 bases of the junction unmatched. The CDR3 is 16 amino acids. Germline V lookup: CDR1 LNHDA, CDR2 SQIVND (reference sequence). In the original analysis: Estimated nucleated cell counts came from reference gene primer amplification. Sequencing used immunoSEQ multiplex PCR; TCRdb keeps in-frame clones, though not all of them. V and J calls and clone size are as listed in that table; D and trimming were resolved from the DNA. Among some 400,000 clones listed, 90% were seen once. This receptor was obtained from a man between 18 and 35 years old with active or convalescent COVID-19. The chain carries TRBV19 and TRBJ1-5, with 9 bases lining up with TRBD1. The material sequenced was peripheral blood. The CDR3 loop is CASSIGTGGLRQPQHF. CDR3 DNA: TGTGCCAGTAGTATCGGAACAGGGGGCCTCCGTCAGCCCCAGCATTTT.